The present TCR beta chain was sequenced within a study of molecular identifiers for immune sequencing clone quantification. The wider study: Across replicate runs, RNA obtained from around 20,000 or 100,000 naive CD8 cells was divided into five, with four undergoing sequencing. Whole-study findings and limits: Spiked Jurkat TCR RNA equivalent to one cell was reportedly detectable in around 980,000 naive cells. Clones above 20 RNA copies held over 97% of effector molecules, under 1% in naive cells.

This CDR3 has 13 residues. The V gene's germline CDR1 is DFQATT and CDR2 SNEGSKA (reference sequence). The junction had 0 bases not matched to a gene; V was cut back by 5 bases and J by 2 bases. The authors built bulk TCR libraries by previously described methods with listed TCR primers. Each CDR3 protein gets one entry after TCRdb re-called the PCR reads with MiXCR. The sample consists of 10,000 to 12,000 distinct CDR3 sequences, roughly 22% of them appearing once. With respect to this clonotype: Its antigen is as yet unknown.

The sequencing sample was made of naive CD8+ T cells from blood, with Jurkat cell RNA spiked in. As to subset: FACS-sorted CD8+CD4-CCR7+CD45RA+ naive T cells. The TCR sequence derives from a human donor in good health. Some libraries in this study had Jurkat cell RNA spiked in. J is TRBJ2-7 and V is TRBV20-1, with TRBD2 matching 13 bases. The CDR3: CSAGLAGAYEQYF. CDR3 DNA: TGCAGTGCTGGACTAGCGGGAGCCTACGAGCAGTACTTC.